A selection of T cell receptor beta chains follows, all from one sample in a study of blood T cell repertoires in COVID-19. Sequencing was performed with immunoSEQ multiplex PCR; in TCRdb, only in-frame clones are kept and a portion is missing. The sample lists over 85,000 clones; approximately 68% were seen once. Sequencing was performed on peripheral blood. These receptors originate from a woman aged 55 to 70 with acute or convalescent COVID-19. The CDR3 runs from the conserved cysteine through the conserved F or W. D genes are given only for firm matches. Clone size appears in some rows only: once, few, many, or a class for an expanded clone.

d_gene,abundance,v_gene,j_gene,CDR3nt,CDR3aa
TRBD1,-,TRBV10-3,TRBJ1-3,TGTGCCATCACACCCGGGACAGGGTACCTTGGCGGCTCTGGAAACACCATATATTTT,CAITPGTGYLGGSGNTIYF
-,-,TRBV28,TRBJ2-7,TGTGCCAGCAGTGCACCGGGACTTGGCGACTACGAGCAGTACTTC,CASSAPGLGDYEQYF
TRBD1,-,TRBV6-5,TRBJ1-2,TGTGCCAGCACTCCCGGGACAGAAAACTATGGCTACACCTTC,CASTPGTENYGYTF
-,-,TRBV7-9,TRBJ1-5,TGTGCCAGCAGCACGGGGGACCCCAATCAGCCCCAGCATTTT,CASSTGDPNQPQHF
TRBD1,-,TRBV18,TRBJ1-6,TGTGCCAGCTCACCTAGGACAGGAGCCGTTAATTCACCCCTCCACTTT,CASSPRTGAVNSPLHF
-,few,TRBV14,TRBJ2-7,TGTGCCAGCAGCCAAGATGCCCCGAATCTATCCTACGAGCAGTACTTC,CASSQDAPNLSYEQYF
-,-,TRBV30,TRBJ1-1,TGTGCCTGGATGCAGGGCACCATGAACACTGAAGCTTTCTTT,CAWMQGTMNTEAFF
-,-,TRBV5-6,TRBJ1-2,TGTGCCAGCAGCTTGGAGGAGCTGCTTGGAGGCTACACCTTC,CASSLEELLGGYTF
TRBD2,-,TRBV3-1/TRBV3-2,TRBJ2-3,TGTGCCAGCAGCGAAGTCCCCCTAGCGGGGGGGTCGGCAGATACGCAGTATTTT,CASSEVPLAGGSADTQYF
-,-,TRBV7-9,TRBJ1-2,TGTGCCAGCAGCTTCTCCGAGCGGGGCTACACCTTC,CASSFSERGYTF
TRBD2,-,TRBV2,TRBJ2-7,TGTGCCAGCAGGCGGACTAGCGGGGGGGAAGAGCAGTACTTC,CASRRTSGGEEQYF
TRBD1,-,TRBV6-5,TRBJ1-1,TGTGCCAGCAGGTTCGACAGGGGGAAGAAAGCTTTCTTT,CASRFDRGKKAFF
-,-,TRBV7-9,TRBJ1-4,TGTGCCAGCAGCTCCGTGGACAGCCAGGTAGATGAAAAACTGTTTTTT,CASSSVDSQVDEKLFF
-,-,TRBV6-5,TRBJ1-3,TGTGCCAGCATTGCAGGGGACTCTGGAAACACCATATATTTT,CASIAGDSGNTIYF
-,-,TRBV5-6,TRBJ1-5,TGTGCCAGCAGCTTGGCACCGGGGGATCCCCAGCATTTT,CASSLAPGDPQHF
-,-,TRBV6-6,TRBJ1-1,TGTGCCAGCATGGGAACCAGGGGCAACACTGAAGCTTTCTTT,CASMGTRGNTEAFF
-,-,TRBV6-6,TRBJ1-5,TGTGCCAGCCGCGCGGGGAATCAGCCCCAGCATTTT,CASRAGNQPQHF
-,-,TRBV2,TRBJ1-4,TGTGCCAGCAAACCTGAGGGGGGGTGGGAAAAACTGTTTTTT,CASKPEGGWEKLFF
-,-,TRBV7-2,TRBJ1-2,TGTGCCAGCAGACCGCAGGGATACTATGGCTACACCTTC,CASRPQGYYGYTF
TRBD1,-,TRBV5-1,TRBJ2-7,TGCGCCAGCAGCTTGAAACAGGGGGCCAGCTACGAGCAGTACTTC,CASSLKQGASYEQYF
TRBD1,-,TRBV5-1,TRBJ2-5,TGCGCCAGCAGCTCACAGGGGGCGCGGGAGACCCAGTACTTC,CASSSQGARETQYF
-,-,TRBV30,TRBJ2-3,TGTGCCTGGAGTGTACACCTTAATACGCAGTATTTT,CAWSVHLNTQYF
-,-,TRBV11-1,TRBJ1-1,TGTGCCAGCAGCTTACTCCAGGGTACTGAAGCTTTCTTT,CASSLLQGTEAFF
TRBD1,-,TRBV29-1,TRBJ2-7,TGCAGCGTCGGACAGGGTGCCTACGAGCAGTACTTC,CSVGQGAYEQYF
-,few,TRBV21-1,TRBJ1-6,TGTGCCAGCAGCAAAAGGGGAGGGAGCTCCTATAATTCACCCCTCCACTTT,CASSKRGGSSYNSPLHF
TRBD1,-,TRBV27,TRBJ2-3,TGTGCCAGCAGTTCCCCGGGACAGGCATCAGATACGCAGTATTTT,CASSSPGQASDTQYF
TRBD1,-,TRBV30,TRBJ1-6,TGTGCCTGGAGGCGGGACAGGGCTTCACCCCTCCACTTT,CAWRRDRASPLHF
-,-,TRBV11-2,TRBJ1-1,TGTGCCAGCAGTTATATAACAGGGAGCGGAGAAGCTTTCTTT,CASSYITGSGEAFF
TRBD1,-,TRBV5-1,TRBJ1-2,TGCGCCAGCAGCTTGGATGGACAGGCCTACCTTAATGGTTACACCTTC,CASSLDGQAYLNGYTF
-,-,TRBV27,TRBJ2-7,TGTGCCAGCAGTTTATCTGGCAGGGGATCCTACGAGCAGTACTTC,CASSLSGRGSYEQYF
TRBD1,-,TRBV3-1/TRBV3-2,TRBJ2-4,TGTGCCAGCAGCCCGTGGACAGGGGCCGGATTGGACATTCAGTACTTC,CASSPWTGAGLDIQYF
TRBD1,medium-sized,TRBV12-3/TRBV12-4,TRBJ1-5,TGTGCCAGCAGGACAGGGAGCAATCAGCCCCAGCATTTT,CASRTGSNQPQHF
-,-,TRBV25-1,TRBJ1-3,TGTGCCAGCAGTGACCGGGACATCTTCTTCTCCGGAAACACCATATATTTT,CASSDRDIFFSGNTIYF
TRBD1,-,TRBV5-1,TRBJ1-6,TGCGCCAGCAGCTTTGGGGGACAGGGAAATTCACCCCTCCACTTT,CASSFGGQGNSPLHF
-,-,TRBV3-1/TRBV3-2,TRBJ1-2,TGTGCCAGCAGCCAAGATACTAACTATGGCTACACCTTC,CASSQDTNYGYTF
-,once,TRBV11-1,TRBJ2-3,TGTGCCAGCAGCTTAAGATTGAGCGATACGCAGTATTTT,CASSLRLSDTQYF
-,-,TRBV6-1,TRBJ1-2,TGTGCCAGCAGTGAACTAGGCAGGGCGGCCGGCTACACCTTC,CASSELGRAAGYTF
TRBD1,-,TRBV7-2,TRBJ1-2,TGTGCCAGCAGCTTAGTTGGGACAGGGAATGGCTACACCTTC,CASSLVGTGNGYTF
TRBD1,-,TRBV27,TRBJ2-7,TGTGCCAGCAGATGGACAGGGACATCCATATACGAGCAGTACTTC,CASRWTGTSIYEQYF
-,-,TRBV24-1,TRBJ2-7,TGTGCCACCAGTGCAGGGGACTACGAGCAGTACTTC,CATSAGDYEQYF
-,-,TRBV24-1,TRBJ2-5,TGTGCCACCAGTGATTTGAGATCGGGGGACAGAGAGACCCAGTACTTC,CATSDLRSGDRETQYF
-,-,TRBV27,TRBJ1-2,TGTGCCAGCTCTACAGGGCTTAAGGGCTACACCTTC,CASSTGLKGYTF
TRBD1,few,TRBV5-1,TRBJ2-7,TGCGCCAGCAGCTTCGCGGGACAGGGGTACGAGCAGTACTTC,CASSFAGQGYEQYF
-,-,TRBV5-4,TRBJ1-4,TGTGCCAGCAGCAAAAATACAGGGAGTAATGAAAAACTGTTTTTT,CASSKNTGSNEKLFF
-,few,TRBV19,TRBJ2-7,TGTGCCAGTAGCAAATACAGGGAGTACGAGCAGTACTTC,CASSKYREYEQYF
-,-,TRBV5-4,TRBJ1-2,TGTGCCAGCAGCCGAACTACAGGTTATGGCTACACCTTC,CASSRTTGYGYTF
TRBD1,-,TRBV9,TRBJ1-1,TGTGCCAGCAGCCCAACAGGGGGCCCGCCCATGAACACTGAAGCTTTCTTT,CASSPTGGPPMNTEAFF
-,-,TRBV3-1/TRBV3-2,TRBJ1-2,TGTGCCAGCAGCCAAGGGACACAGTCCTATGGCTACACCTTC,CASSQGTQSYGYTF
-,-,TRBV12-3/TRBV12-4,TRBJ1-1,TGTGCCAGCAGTTTTCGGGAGAACACTGAAGCTTTCTTT,CASSFRENTEAFF
TRBD1,few,TRBV7-2,TRBJ1-5,TGTGCCAGCAGCCGCGGACAGGGGGCCAATCAGCCCCAGCATTTT,CASSRGQGANQPQHF
TRBD1,-,TRBV29-1,TRBJ2-4,TGCAGCGTTATACAGGGGTACGCCAAAAACATTCAGTACTTC,CSVIQGYAKNIQYF
-,-,TRBV3-1/TRBV3-2,TRBJ1-1,TGTGCCAGCAGCGAAATGCCCGAGGCTGAAGCTTTCTTT,CASSEMPEAEAFF
TRBD1,-,TRBV29-1,TRBJ1-2,TGCAGCGGCCGGGACAGGGATGGGGGACGGGGAGGCTACACCTTC,CSGRDRDGGRGGYTF
-,once,TRBV29-1,TRBJ2-1,TGCAGCGTCGACTCGAACAATGAGCAGTTCTTC,CSVDSNNEQFF
-,few,TRBV28,TRBJ1-2,TGTGCCAGCAGCGCAACCCGGGAAATACGGGGCTACACCTTC,CASSATREIRGYTF
-,-,TRBV6-2/TRBV6-3,TRBJ2-1,TGTGCCAGCAGTTACTCGGGGACAAACAATGAGCAGTTCTTC,CASSYSGTNNEQFF
TRBD2,-,TRBV5-8,TRBJ2-7,TGTGCCAGCAGCAGGCAAGCGGGGCCTTACGAGCAGTACTTC,CASSRQAGPYEQYF
-,-,TRBV30,TRBJ2-1,TGTGCCTGGAGTGACGTCCGACTCGTCGACAATGAGCAGTTCTTC,CAWSDVRLVDNEQFF
-,-,TRBV7-2,TRBJ2-7,TGTGCCAGCAGCTTAGGTCTGGGGCAGTCCTACGAGCAGTACTTC,CASSLGLGQSYEQYF
-,-,TRBV18,TRBJ1-3,TGTGCCAGCTTACAACAGGGCACTGGAAACACCATATATTTT,CASLQQGTGNTIYF